Below, 29 T cell receptor beta chains from the same sample are listed, as sequenced in a study of monozygotic twins with cystic fibrosis. Only in-frame clones appear in the TCRdb table, and some are missing; sequencing was by immunoSEQ multiplex PCR. The repertoire holds about 17,000 clones, with around 96% as singletons. Sequenced material: blood. The receptors were sampled from a girl aged 2-10 years with cystic fibrosis.

CDR3 sequence: CASREGLAYSYEQYF. CDR3 nucleotide sequence: TGTGCCAGCAGGGAGGGACTAGCGTATTCCTACGAGCAGTACTTC. This chain connects TRBV2 to TRBJ2-7, with TRBD2 identical over 10 bases. V gave up 6 bases and J gave up 1 base; unmatched junction bases: 6. The germline CDR1 and CDR2 sequences are SNHLY and FYNNEI. The CDR3 spans 15 residues.

The rearrangement links TRBV7-9 to TRBJ2-3, with D perhaps TRBD1 (7 bases). This CDR3 contains 14 residues. V was cut by 6 bases and J by 6 bases, with 16 bases left in between. The V gene's germline CDR1 is SEHNR and CDR2 FQNEAQ (reference sequence). CDR3: CASRAGQLRDTQYF. Written as DNA, the CDR3 is TGTGCCAGCAGGGCGGGACAGCTTCGGGATACGCAGTATTTT. Full variable domain (rest looked up from reference TRBV7-9 and TRBJ2-3): DTGVSQNPRHKITKRGQNVTFRCDPISEHNRLYWYRQTLGQGPEFLTYFQNEAQLEKSRLLSDRFSAERPKGSFSTLEIQRTEQGDSAMYLCASRAGQLRDTQYFGPGTRLTVL.

V and J are TRBV29-1 and TRBJ1-4; D is possibly TRBD1 (5 bases). The V end lost 7 bases, the J end lost 5 bases, and 11 bases lay between the germline ends. The CDR3 spans 12 residues. Germline CDR1 is SQVTM and CDR2 is ANQGSEA. The CDR3: CSATRGNEKLFF. The CDR3 nucleotides are TGCAGCGCAACAAGGGGCAATGAAAAACTGTTTTTT.

The table lists this clone with a count of one. This chain links TRBV19 with TRBJ1-6, with a possible D match to TRBD1 (6 bases). Trimming cost V 5 bases and J 8 bases, with 13 bases left between them. There are 14 residues in the CDR3. The germline V gene has CDR1 LNHDA and CDR2 SQIVND (reference sequence). The CDR3 reads CASSLWTAYSPLHF. The CDR3 DNA reads as TGTGCCAGTAGTCTTTGGACAGCCTATTCACCCCTCCACTTT.

V and J are TRBV20-1 and TRBJ2-1; D is ambiguous. Trimming took off 1 base at V and 8 bases at J, with 6 bases between the two ends. Germline V gene sequence: CDR1 DFQATT, CDR2 SNEGSKA (reference sequence). CDR3 length: 11 amino acids. The CDR3 DNA is TGCAGTGCTAGAGGGGTTCATGAGCAGTTCTTC. Amino acid sequence: CSARGVHEQFF.

The rearrangement links TRBV27 to TRBJ2-7; D tentatively fits TRBD1 or TRBD2 (5 bases each). V lost 0 bases and J 4 bases, leaving 16 bases between the germline ends. The germline V gene encodes CDR1 MNHEY and CDR2 SMNVEV (reference sequence). The CDR3 is 16 residues long. In DNA form, the CDR3 reads TGTGCCAGCAGTTTATCGGGGACCTACTCGGCTTACGAGCAGTACTTC. Translation gives CASSLSGTYSAYEQYF.

The chain employs TRBV7-2 and TRBJ1-6, with D unresolved. The germline V gene has CDR1 SGHTA and CDR2 FQGNSA. Trimming removed 0 bases at V and 9 bases at J, with 9 bases between. CDR3 size: 14 residues. Here the CDR3 DNA reads TGTGCCAGCAGCTTAGCGCCGTGGGGTTCACCCCTCCACTTT. Residues: CASSLAPWGSPLHF.

This clone has just one count. This chain links TRBV7-2 with TRBJ1-1; 9 nucleotides match TRBD1. The CDR3 runs to 16 residues. From germline, CDR1 is SGHTA and CDR2 FQGNSA. J gave up 5 bases and V 5 bases, and 12 bases lay outside the gene matches. CDR3 in amino acids: CASSPGAQGAGTEAFF. DNA of the CDR3: TGTGCCAGCAGCCCTGGGGCACAGGGGGCTGGAACTGAAGCTTTCTTT.

The rearrangement uses TRBV28 and TRBJ1-2; TRBD1 agrees at 9 bases. CDR3 length: 14 amino acids. V shed 4 bases and J 8 bases; nucleotides not matched to a gene: 8. CDR1 is MDHEN, CDR2 SYDVKM, per germline. The CDR3 loop reads CASSSEGTGNGYTF. CDR3 coding DNA: TGTGCCAGCAGTTCCGAGGGGACAGGGAACGGCTACACCTTC.

This clone was observed once. This chain links TRBV15 with TRBJ2-6; D may match TRBD1 or TRBD2 (5 bases each). The CDR3 totals 15 residues. Trimming shortened V by 0 bases and J by 4 bases, and 7 bases separated the two germline ends. The germline CDR1 and CDR2 sequences are LNHNV and YYDKDF (reference sequence). CDR3 in amino acids: CATSRDRDGANVLTF. In DNA form, the CDR3 reads TGTGCCACCAGCAGAGACAGGGACGGGGCCAACGTCCTGACTTTC.

The rearrangement uses TRBV29-1 and TRBJ2-1; D ambiguous. The CDR3 consists of 12 residues. V lost 0 bases, J lost 2 bases, and 2 bases lay in between. CDR1 and CDR2 from the germline V gene are SQVTM and ANQGSEA. CDR3 in DNA: TGCAGCGTTGAAGAGGCCTACAATGAGCAGTTCTTC. Translating gives CSVEEAYNEQFF.

V is TRBV11-3 and J is TRBJ2-1; TRBD2 matches 10 bases. V shed 3 bases, J shed 9 bases, and the junction held 8 bases outside the gene matches. CDR1 is SGHNT and CDR2 is YENEEA in the germline V gene. This CDR3 has 15 residues. CDR3 nucleotides: TGTGCCAGCAGCTTCTCTAGCGGGGGTTTCGGTGAGCAGTTCTTC. This codes for CASSFSSGGFGEQFF.

The J gene is TRBJ1-5, the V gene TRBV30; the match to TRBD1 covers 7 bases. The length of the CDR3 is 15 residues. V shed 0 bases and J 5 bases; nucleotides not matched to a gene: 7. Per germline, CDR1 GTSNPN and CDR2 SVGIG (reference sequence). CDR3 coding DNA: TGTGCCTGGAGTGTACGACAGGGCTGGTATCAGCCCCAGCATTTT. This codes for CAWSVRQGWYQPQHF.

The V gene is TRBV14, the J gene TRBJ2-1, with no clear D. CDR3 size: 16 residues. Germline V gene data show CDR1 as SGHDN and CDR2 as FVKESK. Trimming pared 1 base from V and 5 bases from J, leaving 15 bases between. In DNA, the CDR3 is TGTGCCAGCAGCCAAGGTCCCAGGAGTCCACACAATGAGCAGTTCTTC. It yields the protein CASSQGPRSPHNEQFF. Full variable domain (missing parts from reference TRBV14 and TRBJ2-1): EAGVTQFPSHSVIEKGQTVTLRCDPISGHDNLYWYRRVMGKEIKFLLHFVKESKQDESGMPNNRFLAERTGGTYSTLKVQPAELEDSGVYFCASSQGPRSPHNEQFFGPGTRLTVL.

J is TRBJ2-7 and V is TRBV5-1; 9 bases fit TRBD1. J lost 6 bases, V lost 2 bases, and 6 bases had no gene match. CDR3 length: 14 residues. From germline, CDR1 is SGHRS and CDR2 YFSETQ. The CDR3 loop reads CASSFLPGQGEQYF. CDR3 coding DNA: TGCGCCAGCAGCTTCCTCCCGGGACAGGGCGAGCAGTACTTC.

The chain links TRBV6-1 to TRBJ1-2, with D perhaps TRBD1 (5 bases). The CDR3 is 14 amino acids. Germline assignment: CDR1 MNHNS and CDR2 SASEGT. Trimming took off 2 bases at V and 5 bases at J, with 12 bases between the two ends. CDR3 DNA: TGTGCCAGCAGTGAATGGGGGGGTTGGTATGGCTACACCTTC. Protein product: CASSEWGGWYGYTF.

The chain is built from TRBV7-9 and TRBJ2-3; tentatively, D is TRBD2 (6 bases). Germline CDR1 and CDR2: SEHNR and FQNEAQ (reference sequence). This CDR3 is 14 amino acids long. V lost 4 bases, J lost 0 bases, and 8 bases lay in between. CDR3 region: CASSWGVSTDTQYF. CDR3 DNA: TGTGCCAGCAGCTGGGGGGTCAGCACAGATACGCAGTATTTT.

This rearrangement joins TRBV5-1 to TRBJ2-5; no reliable D call. V was cut by 0 bases and J by 4 bases, with 10 bases left in between. Germline assignment: CDR1 SGHRS and CDR2 YFSETQ. This CDR3 contains 14 residues. The CDR3 bases are TGCGCCAGCAGCTTGGCCGAGGTACCAGAGACCCAGTACTTC. This codes for CASSLAEVPETQYF.

Comments on this clone: The junction differs from germline at one of its ends, possibly a read error. CDR3 region: CASSPFGTGDGDYGYTF. The CDR3 DNA reads as TGTGCTAGCAGCCCCTTTGGGACAGGGGATGGGGACTATGGCTACACCTTC. This rearrangement joins TRBV7-7 to TRBJ1-2; TRBD1 agrees at 10 bases. Germline-derived CDR1 and CDR2 are SSHAT and FNYEAQ (reference sequence). There are 17 residues in the CDR3.

The chain carries TRBV11-3 and TRBJ2-7; no reliable D call. Germline loops: CDR1 SGHNT, CDR2 YENEEA. CDR3 length equals 12 residues. The V end was cut by 3 bases, the J end by 7 bases, with 10 bases between. CDR3 sequence: CASSLPDLEQYF. The CDR3 region has the DNA TGTGCCAGCAGCTTGCCCGATTTGGAGCAGTACTTC.

The chain has TRBV7-2 and TRBJ2-7; 12 positions agree with TRBD1. This CDR3 region has 16 residues. The ends lost 3 bases at V and 2 bases at J; junction bases unmatched: 5. In germline, CDR1 is SGHTA, CDR2 FQGNSA. The CDR3 nucleotides read TGTGCCAGCAGCTTTACCGGGACAGGGGGCGCCTACGAGCAGTACTTC. Its protein product is CASSFTGTGGAYEQYF.

The V gene is TRBV18, the J gene TRBJ1-5; TRBD1 matches at 8 bases. The V segment lost 3 bases and the J segment 4 bases; nucleotides outside the gene matches: 8. Germline assignment: CDR1 KGHSH and CDR2 LQKENI. The CDR3 length is 16 residues. In DNA, the CDR3 is TGTGCCAGCTCACCTGTCGGACAGGGAGGAAATCAGCCCCAGCATTTT. Its translation: CASSPVGQGGNQPQHF.

The chain uses TRBV6-6 and TRBJ2-3; D is unresolved. The V end lost 2 bases, the J end lost 4 bases, and 4 bases lay between the germline ends. Germline lookup yields CDR1 MNHNY and CDR2 SVGAGI (reference sequence). This CDR3 is 12 amino acids long. This CDR3 reads CASSYVPDTQYF. The CDR3 nucleotides read TGTGCCAGCAGTTACGTCCCAGATACGCAGTATTTT.

V and J are TRBV10-1 and TRBJ1-1; D is unresolved. V was trimmed by 2 bases and J by 1 base, leaving 5 bases between them. The CDR3 spans 13 residues. The germline V gene has CDR1 WNHNN and CDR2 SYGVQD (reference sequence). The CDR3 loop is CASSEIPNTEAFF. CDR3 DNA sequence: TGCGCCAGCAGTGAGATACCGAACACTGAAGCTTTCTTT.

The rearrangement links TRBV5-1 to TRBJ2-5, with TRBD2 matching 7 bases. The trim removed 4 bases at V and 2 bases at J, leaving 5 bases unmatched. Per germline, CDR1 SGHRS and CDR2 YFSETQ. The CDR3 is 14 residues long. In nucleotides, the CDR3 is TGCGCCAGCAGCGTCGGGACTACTCAAGAGACCCAGTACTTC. Protein: CASSVGTTQETQYF.

The V gene is TRBV6-5, the J gene TRBJ1-3; D ambiguous. The V end was cut by 5 bases, the J end by 4 bases, with 9 bases between. Germline CDR1 MNHEY, CDR2 SVGAGI. The CDR3 runs 13 residues. In nucleotides, the CDR3 is TGTGCCAGCAGTCACCAGTTCGGAAACACCATATATTTT. Its protein is CASSHQFGNTIYF.

The chain is built from TRBV6-5 and TRBJ2-3, with 10 bases lining up with TRBD2. Losses at the gene ends were 7 bases for V and 2 bases for J; bases not matched to a gene: 6. The CDR3 runs to 15 residues. Germline values: CDR1 MNHEY, CDR2 SVGAGI. This CDR3 is CASTETSGVTDTQYF. The CDR3 DNA sequence: TGTGCCAGCACCGAAACTAGCGGGGTCACAGATACGCAGTATTTT.

This chain joins TRBV19 and TRBJ1-5, with D maybe TRBD1 (6 bases). The germline CDR1 and CDR2 sequences are LNHDA and SQIVND (reference sequence). The V end lost 0 bases, the J end lost 3 bases, and 12 bases lay between the germline ends. This CDR3 has 16 amino acids. The CDR3 region is CASSIDGGTLNQPQHF. The CDR3 DNA reads as TGTGCCAGTAGTATAGATGGAGGGACACTCAATCAGCCCCAGCATTTT.

The chain employs TRBV29-1 and TRBJ1-2; 11 nucleotides align to TRBD1. Germline assignment: CDR1 SQVTM and CDR2 ANQGSEA. V shed 7 bases, J shed 7 bases, and the junction held 5 bases outside the gene matches. The length of the CDR3 is 12 residues. CDR3 bases: TGCAGCGCTGGACAGGGGGCGATTGGCTACACCTTC. Its translation is CSAGQGAIGYTF.